Each of the 16 T cell receptor beta chains below was sequenced from the same sample in a study of T cell clusters in autoimmune cytopenias (dated by TCRdb to the late 2010s). For each sample, TRB amplification used roughly 270 ng of peripheral blood genomic DNA, equal to approximately 37,500 genome equivalents. Sequenced using an Illumina MiSeq. TRB rearrangements were amplified by multiplex PCR using a touch-down protocol with TRB-A and TRB-B primer pools mixed in one tube. The reads went through TCRdb reprocessing, and each CDR3 protein sequence gets one entry with no DNA. This specimen's table enumerates approximately 1,800 distinct CDR3 sequences. 5% to 7% of the sample goes to the ten largest clones. Sequencing was carried out using peripheral blood. The receptor set was obtained from a human donor with an autoimmune cytopenia or autoimmune hepatitis (not recorded which).

The chain's CDR3 is CSVNRATYEQYF. This chain connects TRBV29-1 to TRBJ2-7; TCRdb outputs TRBD1, but without DNA this stays unchecked. The CDR3 is 12 residues long. Per the germline V gene, CDR1 is SQVTM and CDR2 is ANQGSEA.

By frequency, this clonotype is medium-sized. V gene TRBV30 combines with J gene TRBJ2-7; TCRdb indicates TRBD2, and absent DNA this call remains unverified. There are 13 residues in the CDR3. Per germline, CDR1 GTSNPN and CDR2 SVGIG (reference sequence). The CDR3 sequence: CAWGGLAVYEQYF.

The chain couples TRBV30 to TRBJ1-5; TCRdb's D gene call, TRBD1, goes unchecked for lack of DNA. Germline V gives CDR1 GTSNPN, CDR2 SVGIG (reference sequence). The CDR3 loop spans 16 amino acids. The CDR3 sequence: CASSTRTGGSDQPQHF. The variable domain in full, with the rest retrieved from reference TRBV30 and TRBJ1-5, is SQTIHQWPATLVQPVGSPLSLECTVEGTSNPNLYWYRQAAGRGLQLLFYSVGIGQISSEVPQNLSASRPQDRQFILSSKKLLLSDSGFYLCASSTRTGGSDQPQHFGDGTRLSIL.

Its frequency marks this clonotype as medium-sized. The chain recombines TRBV14 with TRBJ2-2. Looked up from germline, CDR1 is SGHDN and CDR2 is FVKESK. This CDR3 comprises 13 residues. CDR3: CASSQETLTGLFF.

This clonotype is labeled medium-sized based on frequency. The chain carries TRBV4-3 and TRBJ2-1; TCRdb's D call of TRBD1 is untestable without DNA. This CDR3 is built from 13 residues. CDR1 LGHNA and CDR2 YSLEER come from the germline V gene. This CDR3 is CASSRATGDEQFF.

Measured by frequency, this clonotype is medium-sized. This sequence joins TRBV20-1 and TRBJ2-1; no DNA is available, so the TRBD2 call from TCRdb remains unchecked. The germline V gene encodes CDR1 DFQATT and CDR2 SNEGSKA (reference sequence). The CDR3 is 15 residues long. CDR3 sequence: CSAYWTSGRYNEQFF.

Frequency places this clonotype as medium-sized (0.01 to 0.1%). This chain joins TRBV18 and TRBJ1-6; TCRdb reports TRBD1, a call that lacks DNA to check it against. Germline V gene sequence: CDR1 KGHSH, CDR2 LQKENI. This CDR3 region has 15 residues. The CDR3: CASSPNRVGNSPLHF.

Measured by frequency, this clonotype is medium-sized. Here the CDR3 reads CASNLAGGLEAFF. V is TRBV12-3 or TRBV12-4 and J is TRBJ1-1. The CDR3 extends over 13 amino acids.

This clonotype ranks as medium-sized (0.01 to 0.1%) in terms of frequency. The chain carries TRBV19 and TRBJ1-5. Germline V gene sequence: CDR1 LNHDA, CDR2 SQIVND (reference sequence). The CDR3 is 13 residues long. The CDR3 loop is CASMEGPWAPQHF.

This clonotype counts as medium-sized by frequency. The V and J genes are TRBV12-3 or TRBV12-4 and TRBJ1-5; TCRdb's D call, TRBD1, is unchecked because there is no DNA. CDR3 length: 17 residues. The CDR3 region is CASSYGTARGGNQPQHF.

This chain joins TRBV25-1 and TRBJ2-3; TCRdb selects TRBD1, and the lack of DNA leaves this call unchecked. This CDR3 contains 16 residues. Germline assignment: CDR1 MGHDK and CDR2 SYGVNS. This chain's CDR3 is CASTGQGLAGTDTQYF.

This clonotype is classed as medium-sized by frequency. This chain joins TRBV19 and TRBJ2-1; lacking DNA, the TRBD2 call made by TCRdb goes unchecked. CDR1 LNHDA and CDR2 SQIVND come from the germline V gene (reference sequence). This CDR3 contains 16 residues. CDR3 residues: CASSISGTQNYNEQFF.

By frequency, this clonotype registers medium-sized (0.01 to 0.1%). The J gene is TRBJ1-5, the V gene TRBV24-1; TCRdb picks TRBD1, but there is no DNA to check that call. The CDR3 totals 15 residues. Germline CDR1 is KGHDR and CDR2 is SFDVKD. CDR3 region: CATSDPQGGNQPQHF.

The rearrangement links TRBV12-3 or TRBV12-4 to TRBJ2-2; TCRdb designates TRBD1, a call that cannot be tested without DNA. This CDR3 spans 15 amino acids. Here the CDR3 reads CASSFWTGGAGELFF.

This clonotype is deemed large by its frequency. This rearrangement joins TRBV27 to TRBJ2-2. The CDR3 has 14 residues. The germline CDR1 and CDR2 sequences are MNHEY and SMNVEV (reference sequence). The CDR3 reads CASSQGRSTGELFF.

In terms of frequency, this clonotype is large. The rearrangement uses TRBV11-1 and TRBJ2-7; TCRdb gives TRBD1 as the D gene, but with no DNA this cannot be confirmed. From germline, CDR1 is SGHAT and CDR2 FQDESV (reference sequence). This CDR3 comprises 16 residues. This chain's CDR3 is CASSLGQGLISYEQYF.